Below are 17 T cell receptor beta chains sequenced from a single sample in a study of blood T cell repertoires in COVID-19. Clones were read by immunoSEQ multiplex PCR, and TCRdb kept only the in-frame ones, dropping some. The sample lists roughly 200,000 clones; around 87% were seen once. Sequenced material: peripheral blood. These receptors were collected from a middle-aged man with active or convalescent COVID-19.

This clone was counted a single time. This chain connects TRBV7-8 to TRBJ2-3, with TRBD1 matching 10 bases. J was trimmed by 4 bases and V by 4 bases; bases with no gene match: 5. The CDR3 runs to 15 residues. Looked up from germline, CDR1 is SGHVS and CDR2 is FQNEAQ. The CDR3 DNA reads TGTGCCAGCAGCTCGACAGGGGGCGTTGCAGATACGCAGTATTTT. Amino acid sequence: CASSSTGGVADTQYF.

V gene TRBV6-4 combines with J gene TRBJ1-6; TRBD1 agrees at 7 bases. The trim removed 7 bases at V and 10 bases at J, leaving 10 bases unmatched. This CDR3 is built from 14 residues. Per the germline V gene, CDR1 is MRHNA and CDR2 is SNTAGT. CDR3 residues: CASMTGPVRSPLHF. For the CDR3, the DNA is TGTGCCAGCATGACAGGGCCCGTTCGGTCACCCCTCCACTTT.

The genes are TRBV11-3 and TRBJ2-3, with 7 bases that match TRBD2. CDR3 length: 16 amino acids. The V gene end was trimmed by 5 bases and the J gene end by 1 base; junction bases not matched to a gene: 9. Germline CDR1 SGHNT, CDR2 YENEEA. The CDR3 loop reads CASSPGSGRGTDTQYF. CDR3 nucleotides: TGTGCCAGCAGCCCAGGTTCGGGGAGGGGCACAGATACGCAGTATTTT.

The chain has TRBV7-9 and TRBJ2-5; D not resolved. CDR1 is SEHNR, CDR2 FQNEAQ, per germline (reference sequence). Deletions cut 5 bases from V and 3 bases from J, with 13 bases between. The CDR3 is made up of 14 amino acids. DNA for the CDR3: TGTGCCAGCAGCCAGCGACCGATAGAAGAGACCCAGTACTTC. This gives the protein CASSQRPIEETQYF.

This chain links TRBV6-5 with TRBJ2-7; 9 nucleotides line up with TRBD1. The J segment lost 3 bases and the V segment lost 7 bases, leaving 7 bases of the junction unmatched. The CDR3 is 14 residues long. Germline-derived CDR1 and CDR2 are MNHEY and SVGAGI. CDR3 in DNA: TGTGCCAGCATATGGAGGACAGGGGACTACGAGCAGTACTTC. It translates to CASIWRTGDYEQYF.

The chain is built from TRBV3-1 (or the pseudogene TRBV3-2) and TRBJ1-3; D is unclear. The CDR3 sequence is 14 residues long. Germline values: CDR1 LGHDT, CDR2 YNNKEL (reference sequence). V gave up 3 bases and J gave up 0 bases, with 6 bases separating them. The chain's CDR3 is CASSQLASGNTIYF. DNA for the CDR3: TGTGCCAGCAGCCAGTTGGCCTCTGGAAACACCATATATTTT.

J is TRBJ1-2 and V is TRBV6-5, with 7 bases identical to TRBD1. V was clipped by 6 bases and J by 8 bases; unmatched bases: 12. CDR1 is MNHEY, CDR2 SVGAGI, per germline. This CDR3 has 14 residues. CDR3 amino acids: CASRPPTHRGGYTF. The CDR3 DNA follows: TGTGCCAGCAGGCCCCCCACTCACAGGGGCGGCTACACCTTC.

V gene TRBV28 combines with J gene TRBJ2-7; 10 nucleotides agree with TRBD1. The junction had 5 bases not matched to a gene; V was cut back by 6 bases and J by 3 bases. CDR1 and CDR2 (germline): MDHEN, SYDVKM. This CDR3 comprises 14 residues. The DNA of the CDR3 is TGTGCCAGCAGGCTGACAGGGGGCGGCTACGAGCAGTACTTC. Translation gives CASRLTGGGYEQYF.

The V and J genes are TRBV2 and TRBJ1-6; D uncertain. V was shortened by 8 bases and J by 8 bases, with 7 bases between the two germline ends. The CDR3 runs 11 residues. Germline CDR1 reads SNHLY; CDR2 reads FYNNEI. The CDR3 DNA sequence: TGTGCCAGCCTGGCCGATTCACCCCTCCACTTT. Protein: CASLADSPLHF.

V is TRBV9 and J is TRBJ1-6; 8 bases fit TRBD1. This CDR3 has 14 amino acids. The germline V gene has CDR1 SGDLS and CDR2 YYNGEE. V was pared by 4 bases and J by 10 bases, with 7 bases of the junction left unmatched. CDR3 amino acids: CASSPQGARSPLHF. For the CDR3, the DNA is TGTGCCAGCAGCCCCCAGGGGGCTCGGTCACCCCTCCACTTT.

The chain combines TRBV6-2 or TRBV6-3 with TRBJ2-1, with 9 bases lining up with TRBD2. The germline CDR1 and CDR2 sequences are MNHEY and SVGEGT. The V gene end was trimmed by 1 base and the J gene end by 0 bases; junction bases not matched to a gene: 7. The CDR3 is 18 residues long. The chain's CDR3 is CASSYLAGAYSSYNEQFF. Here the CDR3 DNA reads TGTGCCAGCAGTTACTTAGCGGGGGCCTACTCCTCCTACAATGAGCAGTTCTTC.

The CDR3 here is CASSDNRGIGEKLFF. The CDR3 DNA sequence: TGTGCCAGTTCTGATAACAGGGGAATTGGCGAAAAACTGTTTTTT. The rearrangement uses TRBV19 and TRBJ1-4, with TRBD1 matching over 7 bases. Germline V gene sequence: CDR1 LNHDA, CDR2 SQIVND (reference sequence). This CDR3 contains 15 residues. Trimming took 8 bases from V and 8 from J; bases not matched to a gene: 14.

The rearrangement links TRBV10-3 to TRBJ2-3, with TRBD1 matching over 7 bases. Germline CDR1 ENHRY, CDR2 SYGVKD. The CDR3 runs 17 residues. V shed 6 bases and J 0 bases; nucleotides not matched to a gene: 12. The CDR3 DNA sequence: TGTGCCATCAGCGCTCGACAGGGCGACACTAGCACAGATACGCAGTATTTT. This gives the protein CAISARQGDTSTDTQYF.

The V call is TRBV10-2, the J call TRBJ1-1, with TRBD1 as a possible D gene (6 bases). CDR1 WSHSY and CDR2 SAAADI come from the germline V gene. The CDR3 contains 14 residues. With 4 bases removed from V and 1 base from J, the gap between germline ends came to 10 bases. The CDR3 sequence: CASSVDRPNTEAFF. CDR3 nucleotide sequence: TGCGCCAGCAGTGTTGACAGGCCGAACACTGAAGCTTTCTTT.

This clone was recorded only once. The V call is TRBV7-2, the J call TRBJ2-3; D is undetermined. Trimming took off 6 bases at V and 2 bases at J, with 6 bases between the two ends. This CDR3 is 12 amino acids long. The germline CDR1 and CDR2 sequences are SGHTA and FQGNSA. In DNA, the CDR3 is TGTGCCAGCAGGGCCGCCACAGATACGCAGTATTTT. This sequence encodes CASRAATDTQYF.

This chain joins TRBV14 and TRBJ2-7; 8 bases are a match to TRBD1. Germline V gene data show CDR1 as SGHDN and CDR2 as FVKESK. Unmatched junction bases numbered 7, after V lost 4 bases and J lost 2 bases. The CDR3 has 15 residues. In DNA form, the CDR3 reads TGTGCCAGCAGCCTGGTCGGGACAGGAGCCTACGAGCAGTACTTC. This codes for CASSLVGTGAYEQYF.

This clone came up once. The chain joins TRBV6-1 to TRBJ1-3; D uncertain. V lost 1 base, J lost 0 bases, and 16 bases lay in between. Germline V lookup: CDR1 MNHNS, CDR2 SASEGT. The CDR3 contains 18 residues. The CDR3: CASSEGQAGVLSGNTIYF. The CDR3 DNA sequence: TGTGCCAGCAGTGAAGGGCAGGCCGGCGTACTCTCTGGAAACACCATATATTTT.